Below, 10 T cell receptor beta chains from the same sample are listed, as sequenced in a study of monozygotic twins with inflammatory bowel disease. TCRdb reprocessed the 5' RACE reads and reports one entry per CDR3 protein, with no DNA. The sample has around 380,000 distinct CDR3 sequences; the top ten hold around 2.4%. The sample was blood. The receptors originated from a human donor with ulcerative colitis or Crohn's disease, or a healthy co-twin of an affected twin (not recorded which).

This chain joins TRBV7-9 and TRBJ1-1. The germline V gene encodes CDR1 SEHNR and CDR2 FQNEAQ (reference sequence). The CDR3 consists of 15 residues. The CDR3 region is CASSYWAGVNTEAFF.

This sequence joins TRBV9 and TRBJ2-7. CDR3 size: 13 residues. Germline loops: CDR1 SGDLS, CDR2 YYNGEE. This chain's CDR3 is CASSPDLDYEQYF. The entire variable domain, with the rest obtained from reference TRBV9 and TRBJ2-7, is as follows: DSGVTQTPKHLITATGQRVTLRCSPRSGDLSVYWYQQSLDQGLQFLIQYYNGEERAKGNILERFSAQQFPDLHSELNLSSLELGDSALYFCASSPDLDYEQYFGPGTRLTVT.

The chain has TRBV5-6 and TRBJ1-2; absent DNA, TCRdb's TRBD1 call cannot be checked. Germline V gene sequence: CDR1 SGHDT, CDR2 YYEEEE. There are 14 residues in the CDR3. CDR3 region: CASSPGTGGYGYTF.

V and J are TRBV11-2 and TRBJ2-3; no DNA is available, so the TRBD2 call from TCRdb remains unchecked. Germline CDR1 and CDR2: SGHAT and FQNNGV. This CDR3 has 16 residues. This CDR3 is CASSLDNGGSGDTQYF.

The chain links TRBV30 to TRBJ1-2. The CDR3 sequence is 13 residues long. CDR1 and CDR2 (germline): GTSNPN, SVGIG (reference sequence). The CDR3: CAWRFPSGSGYTF.

The CDR3 loop reads CASSLGTLSNSPLHF. V is TRBV5-1 and J is TRBJ1-6; the TCRdb D gene call, TRBD1, has no DNA to confirm it. This CDR3 is 15 amino acids long. Germline CDR1 is SGHRS and CDR2 is YFSETQ.

The CDR3 loop reads CATSRVRGRTGELFF. The genes are TRBV15 and TRBJ2-2; lacking DNA, the TRBD1 call made by TCRdb goes unchecked. Germline V CDR1 and CDR2: LNHNV, YYDKDF (reference sequence). The length of the CDR3 is 15 residues. Drawing the rest from reference TRBV15 and TRBJ2-2, the complete variable domain is DAMVIQNPRYQVTQFGKPVTLSCSQTLNHNVMYWYQQKSSQAPKLLFHYYDKDFNNEADTPDNFQSRRPNTSFCFLDIRSPGLGDTAMYLCATSRVRGRTGELFFGEGSRLTVL.

CDR3 residues: CSARSGLNTYEQYF. This chain joins TRBV20-1 and TRBJ2-7; TCRdb's D call, TRBD2, is unchecked because there is no DNA. Looked up from germline, CDR1 is DFQATT and CDR2 is SNEGSKA (reference sequence). The CDR3 runs 14 residues.

CDR3: CSAGGGGTSGYTF. V gene TRBV20-1 combines with J gene TRBJ1-2. Germline V gives CDR1 DFQATT, CDR2 SNEGSKA (reference sequence). CDR3 length equals 13 residues.

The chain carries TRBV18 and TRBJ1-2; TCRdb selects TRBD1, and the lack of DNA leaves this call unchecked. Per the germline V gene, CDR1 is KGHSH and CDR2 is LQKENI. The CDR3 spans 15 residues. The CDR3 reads CASSPLGQSNYGYTF. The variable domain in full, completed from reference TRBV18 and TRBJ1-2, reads NAGVMQNPRHLVRRRGQEARLRCSPMKGHSHVYWYRQLPEEGLKFMVYLQKENIIDESGMPKERFSAEFPKEGPSILRIQQVVRGDSAAYFCASSPLGQSNYGYTFGSGTRLTVV.